This T cell receptor (beta chain) is drawn from a study of blood T cell repertoires in COVID-19. V was clipped by 0 bases and J by 2 bases, with 6 bases between them. The CDR3 has 14 amino acids. The germline CDR1 and CDR2 sequences are KGHDR and SFDVKD. Repertoires were generated with immunoSEQ multiplex PCR, while TCRdb's copy carries only in-frame clones and drops some. The data show 62,000 or so clones, roughly 80% seen once. The V and J genes are TRBV24-1 and TRBJ2-5; no reliable D call. Sequenced input: PBMCs or T cells enriched from blood (not recorded which). The clonotype was recovered from a woman aged 40 to 50 with acute COVID-19. The DNA for the CDR3 is TGTGCCACCAGTGATTTGACAGAGCAAGAGACCCAGTACTTC. It encodes CATSDLTEQETQYF.